This is a list of T cell receptor beta chains from one sample in a study of spatial heterogeneity in lung cancer. One entry per CDR3 protein, called by TCRdb with MiXCR from the 5' RACE reads. Here the sample spans roughly 120,000 distinct CDR3 sequences, 10% to 15% being singletons. Here the sequenced sample was PBMCs, taken at follow-up. The receptors shown here come from a male donor with early-stage non-small cell lung cancer. Each CDR3 is given with its conserved first and last residue. Each record gives: J gene, D gene, clone size, V gene, CDR3 protein, CDR3 DNA. A D gene is named only where the DNA matches it firmly. Clone size is not always given. Where it is, it says once, few, many or a class for expanded clones.

J gene: TRBJ1-5
D gene: -
clone size: many
V gene: TRBV6-5
CDR3 protein: CASSYAVGQPQHF
CDR3 DNA: TGTGCCAGCAGTTACGCAGTAGGTCAGCCCCAGCATTTT

J gene: TRBJ1-3
D gene: -
clone size: -
V gene: TRBV14
CDR3 protein: CASSQPGNTIYF
CDR3 DNA: TGTGCCAGCAGCCAACCCGGAAACACCATATATTTT

J gene: TRBJ1-1
D gene: -
clone size: few
V gene: TRBV6-1
CDR3 protein: CASSESAGKGEAFF
CDR3 DNA: TGTGCCAGCAGTGAATCGGCAGGGAAAGGTGAAGCTTTCTTT

J gene: TRBJ2-1
D gene: -
clone size: few
V gene: TRBV20-1
CDR3 protein: CSARVLRGRVNEQFF
CDR3 DNA: TGCAGTGCTAGAGTCCTGCGGGGGCGGGTCAATGAGCAGTTCTTC

J gene: TRBJ2-5
D gene: TRBD1
clone size: few
V gene: TRBV3-1
CDR3 protein: CASSQARGIGETQYF
CDR3 DNA: TGTGCCAGCAGCCAAGCCAGGGGGATAGGGGAGACCCAGTACTTC

J gene: TRBJ2-7
D gene: TRBD2
clone size: many
V gene: TRBV27
CDR3 protein: CARTSGVEQYF
CDR3 DNA: TGTGCCAGGACTAGCGGGGTCGAGCAGTACTTC

J gene: TRBJ1-5
D gene: TRBD1
clone size: few
V gene: TRBV20-1
CDR3 protein: CSALQGASSNQPQHF
CDR3 DNA: TGCAGTGCTTTACAGGGGGCAAGTAGCAATCAGCCCCAGCATTTT

J gene: TRBJ2-7
D gene: TRBD1
clone size: many
V gene: TRBV29-1
CDR3 protein: CSGAGGTGGDEQYF
CDR3 DNA: TGCAGCGGTGCCGGTGGGACAGGGGGCGACGAGCAGTACTTC

J gene: TRBJ2-5
D gene: -
clone size: -
V gene: TRBV2
CDR3 protein: CASISGPNQETQYF
CDR3 DNA: TGTGCCAGCATCTCCGGGCCTAACCAAGAGACCCAGTACTTC

J gene: TRBJ2-1
D gene: -
clone size: -
V gene: TRBV4-3
CDR3 protein: CASSQEWDPSRIDEQFF
CDR3 DNA: TGCGCCAGCAGCCAAGAGTGGGACCCTTCCAGGATCGATGAGCAGTTCTTC

J gene: TRBJ2-2
D gene: -
clone size: -
V gene: TRBV4-2
CDR3 protein: CASSQDEVGLTNTGELFF
CDR3 DNA: TGTGCCAGCAGCCAAGATGAGGTCGGACTGACGAACACCGGGGAGCTGTTTTTT

J gene: TRBJ1-1
D gene: -
clone size: many
V gene: TRBV6-6
CDR3 protein: CASSYRGGTEAFF
CDR3 DNA: TGTGCCAGCAGTTACCGGGGGGGAACTGAAGCTTTCTTT

J gene: TRBJ1-2
D gene: -
clone size: few
V gene: TRBV6-6
CDR3 protein: CATTRGGIGYTF
CDR3 DNA: TGTGCCACCACCCGAGGAGGGATAGGCTACACCTTC

J gene: TRBJ2-5
D gene: -
clone size: -
V gene: TRBV28
CDR3 protein: CASSRSGGGIETQYF
CDR3 DNA: TGTGCCAGCAGCCGATCTGGAGGGGGGATCGAGACCCAGTACTTC

J gene: TRBJ2-7
D gene: TRBD1
clone size: -
V gene: TRBV4-3
CDR3 protein: CASSQFNEQGLEQYF
CDR3 DNA: TGCGCCAGCAGCCAATTCAACGAACAGGGGCTCGAGCAGTACTTC

J gene: TRBJ2-1
D gene: TRBD1
clone size: many
V gene: TRBV25-1
CDR3 protein: CASSVTGGYNEQFF
CDR3 DNA: TGTGCCAGCAGTGTGACAGGGGGCTACAATGAGCAGTTCTTC

J gene: TRBJ1-5
D gene: -
clone size: few
V gene: TRBV20-1
CDR3 protein: CSGETGDQPQHF
CDR3 DNA: TGCAGTGGGGAGACGGGGGATCAGCCCCAGCATTTT

J gene: TRBJ2-1
D gene: -
clone size: -
V gene: TRBV18
CDR3 protein: CASSPENEQFF
CDR3 DNA: TGTGCCAGCTCACCAGAGAATGAGCAGTTCTTC

J gene: TRBJ1-6
D gene: -
clone size: -
V gene: TRBV6-1
CDR3 protein: CASSVAGGAPPLHF
CDR3 DNA: TGTGCCAGCAGTGTGGCTGGGGGCGCCCCACCCCTCCACTTT

J gene: TRBJ1-3
D gene: -
clone size: few
V gene: TRBV28
CDR3 protein: CASSPGRGAGNTIYF
CDR3 DNA: TGTGCCAGCAGTCCCGGGAGGGGGGCAGGAAACACCATATATTTT

J gene: TRBJ2-3
D gene: -
clone size: -
V gene: TRBV20-1
CDR3 protein: CSAPGLVGTDTQYF
CDR3 DNA: TGCAGTGCGCCTGGACTGGTGGGCACAGATACGCAGTATTTT

J gene: TRBJ2-7
D gene: TRBD1
clone size: -
V gene: TRBV5-1
CDR3 protein: CASSPGQEENYEQYF
CDR3 DNA: TGCGCCAGCAGCCCGGGACAGGAGGAAAACTACGAGCAGTACTTC

J gene: TRBJ1-6
D gene: TRBD1
clone size: many
V gene: TRBV5-6
CDR3 protein: CASSLQGGQTNSPLHF
CDR3 DNA: TGTGCCAGCAGCTTGCAGGGGGGACAGACAAATTCACCCCTCCACTTT

J gene: TRBJ2-1
D gene: TRBD1
clone size: -
V gene: TRBV5-4
CDR3 protein: CASSTDRAREQFF
CDR3 DNA: TGTGCCAGCAGCACTGACAGGGCTCGGGAGCAGTTCTTC

J gene: TRBJ1-2
D gene: -
clone size: few
V gene: TRBV5-6
CDR3 protein: CASSLRANTNYGYTF
CDR3 DNA: TGTGCCAGCAGCTTGAGAGCGAATACTAACTATGGCTACACCTTC